This T cell receptor (beta chain) was sequenced during a study of T cells in Graves' hyperthyroidism and ophthalmopathy. TCR beta CDR3 regions were amplified from RNA. An initial round of RT-PCR targeting the TCR CDR3 relied on the HTBI primer set. From the multiplex PCR reads, TCRdb called clonotypes with MiXCR, one entry per CDR3 protein. The repertoire has approximately 330,000 distinct CDR3 sequences, 12% to 15% of them found once; the top ten carry about 37%. The TCR comes from a woman in her thirties or forties with Graves' ophthalmopathy. The specimen was blood.

CDR3 DNA sequence: TGTGCCAGTAGAGTAGGACAGACCTGGGCCGAGTTCACAGATACGCAGTATTTT. It translates to CASRVGQTWAEFTDTQYF. The chain has TRBV6-2 or TRBV6-3 and TRBJ2-3, with D perhaps TRBD1 (6 bases). V lost 9 bases and J lost 2, with 27 bases in between. The CDR3 is 18 residues long. Germline V lookup: CDR1 MNHEY, CDR2 SVGEGT.